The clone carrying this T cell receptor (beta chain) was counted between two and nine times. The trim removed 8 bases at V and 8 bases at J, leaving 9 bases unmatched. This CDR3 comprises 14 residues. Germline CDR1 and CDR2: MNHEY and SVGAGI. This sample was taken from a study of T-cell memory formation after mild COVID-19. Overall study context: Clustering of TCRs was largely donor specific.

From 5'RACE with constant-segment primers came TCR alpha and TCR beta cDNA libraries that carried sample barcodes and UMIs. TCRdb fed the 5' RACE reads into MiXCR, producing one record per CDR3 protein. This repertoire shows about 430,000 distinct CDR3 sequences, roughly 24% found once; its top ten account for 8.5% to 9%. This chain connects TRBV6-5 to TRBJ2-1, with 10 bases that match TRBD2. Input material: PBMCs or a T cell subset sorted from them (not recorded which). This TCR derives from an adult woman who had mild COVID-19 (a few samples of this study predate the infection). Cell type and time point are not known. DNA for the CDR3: TGTGCCAGCGGCCTAGCGGGGGTTACCGATGAGCAGTTCTTC. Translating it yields CASGLAGVTDEQFF.